These T cell receptor beta chains were read from a single sample in a study of blood T cell repertoires in COVID-19. TCRdb's table, derived via immunoSEQ multiplex PCR, lists solely in-frame clones and lacks some. The sample contains over 85,000 clones, about 88% of which appear only once. The source material was peripheral blood. All receptors derive from a man aged 50 or older with active or convalescent COVID-19. CDR3s include the opening cysteine and the closing phenylalanine or tryptophan. The D gene is left open where the match is weak. The size of a clone is reported for some rows only, either as once, few or many, or as a class for expanded clones.

abundance: NA
v_gene: TRBV11-2
j_gene: TRBJ2-1
d_gene: TRBD1
len: 16
CDR3nt: TGTGCCAGCGCCTTAGCTGGGGCAGGGGGCCTGGATGAGCAGTTCTTC
CDR3aa: CASALAGAGGLDEQFF

abundance: NA
v_gene: TRBV2
j_gene: TRBJ1-3
d_gene: NA
len: 16
CDR3nt: TGTGCCAGCAGTCTAGGGACATCTGACTCTGGAAACACCATATATTTT
CDR3aa: CASSLGTSDSGNTIYF

abundance: NA
v_gene: TRBV6-2/TRBV6-3
j_gene: TRBJ1-6
d_gene: NA
len: 15
CDR3nt: TGTGCCAGCAGTTACTCGACGGGGAGCAATTCACCCCTCCACTTT
CDR3aa: CASSYSTGSNSPLHF

abundance: NA
v_gene: TRBV3-1/TRBV3-2
j_gene: TRBJ1-4
d_gene: TRBD1
len: 13
CDR3nt: TGTGCCAGCAGCCAAGATAGGGACAGGGTGCGATTTTTT
CDR3aa: CASSQDRDRVRFF

abundance: few
v_gene: TRBV12-3/TRBV12-4
j_gene: TRBJ1-5
d_gene: NA
len: 13
CDR3nt: TGTGCCAGCAGTTTAATGGAGGTTCAGCCCCAGCATTTT
CDR3aa: CASSLMEVQPQHF

abundance: NA
v_gene: TRBV7-2
j_gene: TRBJ2-2
d_gene: TRBD1
len: 14
CDR3nt: TGTGCCAGCAGCTACAGACAGGGTATCGGGGAGCTGTTTTTT
CDR3aa: CASSYRQGIGELFF

abundance: NA
v_gene: TRBV24-1
j_gene: TRBJ2-3
d_gene: TRBD2
len: 15
CDR3nt: TGTGCCACCAGTGAGGGCAGGGACTACACAGATACGCAGTATTTT
CDR3aa: CATSEGRDYTDTQYF

abundance: NA
v_gene: TRBV9
j_gene: TRBJ2-3
d_gene: NA
len: 14
CDR3nt: TGTGCCAGCAGCGTAGTGAGGGAAACAGATACGCAGTATTTT
CDR3aa: CASSVVRETDTQYF

abundance: NA
v_gene: TRBV19
j_gene: TRBJ1-1
d_gene: NA
len: 12
CDR3nt: TGTGCCAGTAGTAAACCGGACACTGAAGCTTTCTTT
CDR3aa: CASSKPDTEAFF

abundance: NA
v_gene: TRBV6-5
j_gene: TRBJ2-1
d_gene: TRBD1
len: 15
CDR3nt: TGTGCCAGCAGTTACTCTGGGACAGGGAGAAATGAGCAGTTCTTC
CDR3aa: CASSYSGTGRNEQFF

abundance: NA
v_gene: TRBV7-2
j_gene: TRBJ2-1
d_gene: NA
len: 14
CDR3nt: TGTGCCAGCAGCTTGATCAGGGAAGGAAATGAGCAGTTCTTC
CDR3aa: CASSLIREGNEQFF

abundance: NA
v_gene: TRBV19
j_gene: TRBJ2-1
d_gene: NA
len: 14
CDR3nt: TGTGCCAGTAGTATAGGGGGGGGGCGCTATGAGCAGTTCTTC
CDR3aa: CASSIGGGRYEQFF

abundance: NA
v_gene: TRBV29-1
j_gene: TRBJ1-1
d_gene: NA
len: 10
CDR3nt: TGCAGCGTTGAAGGCCAGGGAGCTTTCTTT
CDR3aa: CSVEGQGAFF

abundance: NA
v_gene: TRBV19
j_gene: TRBJ2-5
d_gene: NA
len: 16
CDR3nt: TGTGCCAGTAGTCTCTCGTGGCAGGGAATCCAAGAGACCCAGTACTTC
CDR3aa: CASSLSWQGIQETQYF

abundance: NA
v_gene: TRBV19
j_gene: TRBJ2-2
d_gene: NA
len: 13
CDR3nt: TGTGCCAGTAGTACGGGGAACACCGGGGAGCTGTTTTTT
CDR3aa: CASSTGNTGELFF

abundance: NA
v_gene: TRBV12-5
j_gene: TRBJ2-1
d_gene: TRBD2
len: 15
CDR3nt: TGTGCTAGTGCTGTCAGCGGGGGGGCCTACAATGAGCAGTTCTTC
CDR3aa: CASAVSGGAYNEQFF

abundance: NA
v_gene: TRBV18
j_gene: TRBJ1-1
d_gene: NA
len: 15
CDR3nt: TGTGCCAGCTCACCACCGAGCAGGCCAAACACTGAAGCTTTCTTT
CDR3aa: CASSPPSRPNTEAFF

abundance: NA
v_gene: TRBV4-3
j_gene: TRBJ1-5
d_gene: NA
len: 13
CDR3nt: TGCGCCAGCAGCCAGCAGGGAAATCAGCCCCAGCATTTT
CDR3aa: CASSQQGNQPQHF

abundance: few
v_gene: TRBV11-2
j_gene: TRBJ2-5
d_gene: TRBD1
len: 15
CDR3nt: TGTGCCAGCAGCGTGGGACAGGGGGTGGGAGAGACCCAGTACTTC
CDR3aa: CASSVGQGVGETQYF

abundance: NA
v_gene: TRBV15
j_gene: TRBJ1-4
d_gene: NA
len: 12
CDR3nt: TGTGCCACCAGCAGACCGTTTGAAAAACTGTTTTTT
CDR3aa: CATSRPFEKLFF

abundance: NA
v_gene: TRBV14
j_gene: TRBJ1-3
d_gene: NA
len: 15
CDR3nt: TGTGCCAGCAGCCAGGCAGGGTCCTCTGGAAACACCATATATTTT
CDR3aa: CASSQAGSSGNTIYF

abundance: NA
v_gene: TRBV19
j_gene: TRBJ2-3
d_gene: TRBD2
len: 15
CDR3nt: TGTGCCAGTACCTCTAGCGGGGTTAGCACAGATACGCAGTATTTT
CDR3aa: CASTSSGVSTDTQYF

abundance: NA
v_gene: TRBV12-5
j_gene: TRBJ2-1
d_gene: NA
len: 13
CDR3nt: TGTGCTAGTGGTTTGGGGACTCTGAATGAGCAGTTCTTC
CDR3aa: CASGLGTLNEQFF

abundance: NA
v_gene: TRBV6-1
j_gene: TRBJ2-2
d_gene: NA
len: 17
CDR3nt: TGTGCCAGCAGTGACCGATTCACCAAGGTTACGAGGGGGGAGCTGTTTTTT
CDR3aa: CASSDRFTKVTRGELFF

abundance: NA
v_gene: TRBV5-4
j_gene: TRBJ1-2
d_gene: TRBD1
len: 14
CDR3nt: TGTGCCAGCAGCCAACAGGGGGGGCCCTATGGCTACACCTTC
CDR3aa: CASSQQGGPYGYTF

abundance: NA
v_gene: TRBV7-9
j_gene: TRBJ1-4
d_gene: NA
len: 15
CDR3nt: TGTGCCAGCAGCTTAGGAGGAGGCCCTAATGAAAAACTGTTTTTT
CDR3aa: CASSLGGGPNEKLFF

abundance: NA
v_gene: TRBV6-2/TRBV6-3
j_gene: TRBJ1-5
d_gene: TRBD1
len: 16
CDR3nt: TGTGCCAGCAGTCGCCCCGGGACAGATGACAATCAGCCCCAGCATTTT
CDR3aa: CASSRPGTDDNQPQHF

abundance: NA
v_gene: TRBV24-1
j_gene: TRBJ1-2
d_gene: TRBD1
len: 15
CDR3nt: TGTGCCACCAGTGGGGTGGACAGGGAAAGCTATGGCTACACCTTC
CDR3aa: CATSGVDRESYGYTF

abundance: NA
v_gene: TRBV29-1
j_gene: TRBJ1-1
d_gene: NA
len: 14
CDR3nt: TGCAGCGTTAAAGGCGGGGGACGGAACACTGAAGCTTTCTTT
CDR3aa: CSVKGGGRNTEAFF

abundance: NA
v_gene: TRBV18
j_gene: TRBJ1-2
d_gene: TRBD1
len: 13
CDR3nt: TGTGCCAGCTCACCCAGCCAGGACAGGGGTAACACCTTC
CDR3aa: CASSPSQDRGNTF

abundance: NA
v_gene: TRBV24-1
j_gene: TRBJ2-6
d_gene: TRBD1
len: 17
CDR3nt: TGTGCCACCAGTGACACGGTAACACGGACAGGGGGGAACGTCCTGACTTTC
CDR3aa: CATSDTVTRTGGNVLTF

abundance: NA
v_gene: TRBV12-3/TRBV12-4
j_gene: TRBJ1-2
d_gene: NA
len: 13
CDR3nt: TGTGCCAGCAGTTTCGACAGACGCTATGGCTACACCTTC
CDR3aa: CASSFDRRYGYTF